Below are 18 T cell receptor beta chains sequenced from a single sample in a study of T cell repertoires in cytomegalovirus infection. TCRdb re-derived calls from the reads in MiXCR, one entry per CDR3 protein. The table has 300,000 to 400,000 distinct CDR3 sequences, approximately 25% seen once. Antigen specificity for these receptors is unknown. The sample was cultured PBMCs, taken from culture after CMV antigen stimulation. These receptors were taken from a human donor in good health (CMV status not recorded). Some clones in this sample may be carry-over from other donors' samples.

In this sample, this clonotype turned up many times. This chain joins TRBV6-2 or TRBV6-3 and TRBJ2-7, with TRBD1 identical over 7 bases. The junction had 5 bases not matched to a gene; V was cut back by 6 bases and J by 6 bases. The CDR3 is made up of 12 amino acids. Germline CDR1 reads MNHEY; CDR2 reads SVGEGT. CDR3 sequence reads: CASSRTGAEQYV. The CDR3 bases are TGTGCCAGCAGCCGAACAGGGGCCGAGCAGTACGTC.

This clonotype was detected ten times or more. The V call is TRBV7-3, the J call TRBJ2-1; 12 positions agree with TRBD2. V lost 4 bases, J lost 6 bases, and 13 bases stayed unmatched. This CDR3 region has 18 residues. Germline V CDR1 and CDR2: SGHTA, FQGTGA. The CDR3 is CASSSSGASGRVANEQFF. The DNA of the CDR3 is TGTGCCAGCAGCTCATCGGGAGCTAGCGGGAGGGTGGCCAATGAGCAGTTCTTC.

V gene TRBV29-1 combines with J gene TRBJ2-7, with no clear D. This CDR3 has 13 amino acids. V was cut by 4 bases and J by 3 bases, with 13 bases left in between. Per the germline V gene, CDR1 is SQVTM and CDR2 is ANQGSEA. CDR3 in DNA: TGCAGCGTTGTCTCGGCAAGTCACTACGAGCAGTACTTC. The encoded protein is CSVVSASHYEQYF.

This clonotype was counted a few times. This sequence joins TRBV7-9 and TRBJ2-1; possible D gene TRBD2, 5 bases. V lost 6 bases and J lost 0, with 15 bases in between. CDR1 is SEHNR and CDR2 is FQNEAQ in the germline V gene (reference sequence). The CDR3 length is 16 residues. This CDR3 reads CASSPEAASSYNEQFF. The DNA for the CDR3 is TGTGCCAGCAGTCCGGAGGCCGCGAGCTCCTACAATGAGCAGTTCTTC.

The sample holds one count of this clonotype. V and J are TRBV27 and TRBJ2-1; 16 bases are a match to TRBD2. The germline V gene encodes CDR1 MNHEY and CDR2 SMNVEV (reference sequence). Unmatched junction bases numbered 5, after V lost 2 bases and J lost 10 bases. There are 16 residues in the CDR3. CDR3 bases: TGTGCCAGCAGTTTAGCCGGGACTAGCGGGAGGGCGGAGCAGTTCTTC. Translating gives CASSLAGTSGRAEQFF.

This clonotype has more than one count but fewer than ten. The V call is TRBV19, the J call TRBJ1-5; 11 bases match TRBD1. The CDR3 covers 18 residues. The germline V gene has CDR1 LNHDA and CDR2 SQIVND (reference sequence). V was pared by 4 bases and J by 2 bases, with 10 bases of the junction left unmatched. The CDR3 DNA reads TGTGCCAGTAGTAGGAGGCGGGACAGGGGGTCGGGCAATCAGCCCCAGCATTTT. This sequence encodes CASSRRRDRGSGNQPQHF.

This chain uses TRBV7-2 with TRBJ2-3, with 8 bases matching TRBD2. Germline loops: CDR1 SGHTA, CDR2 FQGNSA. The CDR3 spans 14 residues. V lost 5 bases to trimming and J lost 2 bases; unmatched junction nucleotides: 3. The CDR3 bases are TGTGCCAGCAGCCGGGGGGGATACACAGATACGCAGTATTTT. The encoded protein is CASSRGGYTDTQYF.

The chain couples TRBV5-1 to TRBJ2-7; D is undetermined. The germline V gene encodes CDR1 SGHRS and CDR2 YFSETQ. V was trimmed by 0 bases and J by 2 bases, leaving 3 bases between them. The length of the CDR3 is 12 residues. The CDR3 DNA sequence: TGCGCCAGCAGCTTGGTTCCCTACGAGCAGTACTTC. Encoded protein: CASSLVPYEQYF.

This clonotype was counted many times. The chain couples TRBV7-2 to TRBJ1-1; D unclear. V dropped 3 bases and J dropped 4 bases, with 12 bases sitting between them. The CDR3 spans 14 residues. Germline CDR1 is SGHTA and CDR2 is FQGNSA. CDR3 amino acids: CASSFRQGRTEAFF. CDR3 nucleotide sequence: TGTGCCAGCAGCTTTAGGCAAGGACGCACTGAAGCTTTCTTT.

This clonotype appeared a few times. The chain recombines TRBV5-4 with TRBJ1-1; TRBD1 is a possible D gene (5 bases). Deletions cut 2 bases from V and 1 base from J, with 15 bases between. Germline CDR1 reads SGHNT; CDR2 reads YYREEE (reference sequence). CDR3 length: 16 residues. This CDR3 is CASSFPKTAGNTEAFF. The CDR3 coding sequence is TGTGCCAGCAGCTTTCCCAAGACAGCGGGGAACACTGAAGCTTTCTTT.

This clonotype was seen more than once but under ten times. V usage is TRBV6-6 and J usage is TRBJ2-5; D remains ambiguous. Trimming left V 8 bases short and J 5 bases short, with 21 bases between. Germline V lookup: CDR1 MNHNY, CDR2 SVGAGI (reference sequence). The CDR3 runs to 15 residues. The CDR3 nucleotides read TGTGCCAGCCGGCTTGGGCCTTACGATTCGGAGACCCAGTACTTC. Residues: CASRLGPYDSETQYF.

The chain combines TRBV29-1 with TRBJ2-3, with D possibly TRBD1 on 5 matching bases. Trimming took off 0 bases at V and 4 bases at J, with 14 bases between the two ends. Germline CDR1 and CDR2: SQVTM and ANQGSEA. This CDR3 comprises 15 residues. The chain's CDR3 is CSVEDQQGVADTQYF. The CDR3 bases are TGCAGCGTTGAAGATCAGCAGGGCGTCGCAGATACGCAGTATTTT.

In this sample, this clonotype turned up a few times. The gene calls are TRBV24-1 and TRBJ2-1; 11 bases are shared with TRBD2. Germline assignment: CDR1 KGHDR and CDR2 SFDVKD. The CDR3 spans 16 residues. V dropped 3 bases and J dropped 6; count of bases not matched to a gene: 6. CDR3 amino acids: CATSDRSGRAINEQFF. The CDR3 region has the DNA TGTGCCACCAGTGATCGTAGCGGGAGGGCCATCAATGAGCAGTTCTTC.

This clonotype has only a few counts. The V and J genes are TRBV7-2 and TRBJ2-5; D ambiguous. Germline V gene lookup returns CDR1 SGHTA and CDR2 FQGNSA. The CDR3 extends over 12 amino acids. The V end lost 5 bases, the J end lost 3 bases, and 7 bases lay between the germline ends. CDR3 amino acids: CASSRTKETQYF. CDR3 DNA sequence: TGTGCCAGCAGCCGGACGAAAGAGACCCAGTACTTC.

The chain uses TRBV20-1 and TRBJ2-2; TRBD2 aligns across 13 bases. Germline CDR1 reads DFQATT; CDR2 reads SNEGSKA (reference sequence). The CDR3 totals 18 residues. Trimming cost V 2 bases and J 4 bases; bases outside gene matches: 10. The CDR3, as DNA: TGCAGTGCTAGAACGGGACTAGCGGGGACAGTTAGCACCGGGGAGCTGTTTTTT. Translated: CSARTGLAGTVSTGELFF.

The chain combines TRBV27 with TRBJ2-3; D might be TRBD2 (5 bases). Germline V lookup: CDR1 MNHEY, CDR2 SMNVEV (reference sequence). This CDR3 contains 13 residues. V lost 3 bases and J 11 bases, leaving 15 bases between the germline ends. The CDR3 protein is CASSLGALSRQYF. In DNA, the CDR3 is TGTGCCAGCAGTTTGGGAGCCCTGAGTAGGCAGTATTTT.

V is TRBV20-1 and J is TRBJ2-7; 8 nucleotides agree with TRBD1. This CDR3 is 14 amino acids long. V shed 4 bases, J shed 6 bases, and the junction held 11 bases outside the gene matches. Germline V gives CDR1 DFQATT, CDR2 SNEGSKA (reference sequence). The CDR3: CSANPPDRDSEQYF. The CDR3 bases are TGCAGTGCTAATCCCCCGGACAGGGACTCCGAGCAGTACTTC.

In its sample, this clonotype was seen a few times. The gene calls are TRBV7-9 and TRBJ2-7; the match to TRBD2 covers 7 bases. V lost 5 bases, J lost 7 bases, and 20 bases stayed unmatched. The CDR3 is 17 amino acids. Per germline, CDR1 SEHNR and CDR2 FQNEAQ (reference sequence). The CDR3 DNA sequence: TGTGCCAGCAGCCAATCTCTTCGAAGGGCGGGAGTGGAAGAGCAGTACTTC. It translates to CASSQSLRRAGVEEQYF.